The clone carrying this TCR beta chain was seen only once. The antigen is not known. The data stem from a study of identifying expanded T cells in peripheral blood. During the collection period, no donor immune events like infections were recorded. Study observations and caveats: Over two and four weeks, about 15 and 19 clones changed, versus roughly 1.2 between replicates.

V was clipped by 6 bases and J by 6 bases, with 15 bases between them. Germline CDR1 and CDR2: MNHEY and SVGAGI. The CDR3 contains 14 residues. Profiling relied on immunoSEQ multiplex PCR, and the TCRdb table lists in-frame clones only, not all of them. The data contain about 80,000 clones, 88% of them singletons. The chain is built from TRBV6-5 and TRBJ1-5, with D possibly being TRBD1 (6 bases). This TCR was sampled from a person between 18 and 75 years old in good health. The specimen sequenced was blood. CDR3 loop: CASRPGGGSQPQHF. As DNA, the CDR3 is TGTGCCAGCAGACCCGGGGGGGGCAGTCAGCCCCAGCATTTT.